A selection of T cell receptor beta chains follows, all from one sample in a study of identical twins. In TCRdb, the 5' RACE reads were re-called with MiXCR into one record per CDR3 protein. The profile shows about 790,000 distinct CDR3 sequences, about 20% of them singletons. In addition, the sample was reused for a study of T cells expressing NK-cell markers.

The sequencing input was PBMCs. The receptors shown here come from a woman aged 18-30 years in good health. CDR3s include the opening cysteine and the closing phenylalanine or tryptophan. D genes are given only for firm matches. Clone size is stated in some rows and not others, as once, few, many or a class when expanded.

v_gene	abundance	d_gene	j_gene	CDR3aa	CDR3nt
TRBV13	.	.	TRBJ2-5	CASSLGGGEETQYF	TGTGCCAGCAGCTTAGGGGGTGGAGAAGAGACCCAGTACTTC
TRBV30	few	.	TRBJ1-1	CAWSRSPEAFF	TGTGCCTGGAGCAGGTCCCCTGAAGCTTTCTTT
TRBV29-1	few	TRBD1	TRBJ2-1	CSVLGQANVYEQFF	TGCAGCGTGTTGGGACAGGCTAACGTCTATGAGCAGTTCTTC
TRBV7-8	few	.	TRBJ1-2	CASSLVGQHYGYTF	TGTGCCAGCAGCTTAGTCGGGCAGCACTATGGCTACACCTTC
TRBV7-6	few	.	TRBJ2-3	CASSQIPRGAYGDTQYF	TGTGCCAGCAGCCAAATCCCTAGGGGAGCATATGGGGATACGCAGTATTTT
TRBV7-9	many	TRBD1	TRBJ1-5	CASSLPGGNNQPQHF	TGTGCCAGCAGCTTGCCAGGGGGCAACAATCAGCCCCAGCATTTT
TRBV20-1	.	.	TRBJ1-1	CSAERRGPEAFF	TGCAGTGCTGAGAGGCGGGGCCCTGAAGCTTTCTTT
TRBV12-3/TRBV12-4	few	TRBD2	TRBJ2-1	CASSFRGGSNEQFF	TGTGCCAGCAGTTTCCGCGGGGGGTCCAATGAGCAGTTCTTC
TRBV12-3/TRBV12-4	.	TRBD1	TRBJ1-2	CASRYTGASDHGYTF	TGTGCCAGCAGGTATACAGGGGCATCCGACCATGGCTACACCTTC
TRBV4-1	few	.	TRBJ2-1	CASSLSLGMGFKEQFF	TGCGCCAGCAGCCTCTCTTTGGGGATGGGATTTAAAGAGCAGTTCTTC
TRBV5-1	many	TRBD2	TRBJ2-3	CASSISGRTTDTQYF	TGCGCCAGCAGCATTAGCGGGAGGACCACAGATACGCAGTATTTT
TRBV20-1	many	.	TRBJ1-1	CSASDQGMITEAFF	TGCAGTGCTAGCGACCAGGGTATGATCACTGAAGCTTTCTTT
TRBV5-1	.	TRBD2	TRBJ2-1	CASSLEREVDEQFF	TGCGCCAGCAGCCTGGAGCGGGAGGTCGATGAGCAGTTCTTC
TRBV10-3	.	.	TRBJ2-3	CAIMGGWSDTQYF	TGTGCCATCATGGGGGGTTGGTCAGATACGCAGTATTTT
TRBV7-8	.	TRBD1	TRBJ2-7	CASRPRQGSYEQYF	TGTGCCAGCAGACCACGACAGGGGTCCTACGAGCAGTACTTC
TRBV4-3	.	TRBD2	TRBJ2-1	CASSQEGLDNNEQFF	TGCGCCAGCAGCCAAGAGGGACTAGACAACAATGAGCAGTTCTTC
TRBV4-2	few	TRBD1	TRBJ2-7	CASTQGQGPRGFYFSYEQYF	TGTGCCAGCACCCAGGGACAGGGGCCCAGGGGGTTCTATTTCTCCTACGAGCAGTACTTC
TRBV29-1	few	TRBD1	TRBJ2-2	CSVTPGQGTGELFF	TGCAGCGTTACCCCGGGACAGGGTACCGGGGAGCTGTTTTTT
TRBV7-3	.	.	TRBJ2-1	CASRSGTGNEQFF	TGTGCCAGCAGGTCCGGGACGGGCAATGAGCAGTTCTTC
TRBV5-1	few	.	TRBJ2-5	CASSTMVGQTQYF	TGCGCCAGCAGCACAATGGTGGGGCAGACCCAGTACTTC
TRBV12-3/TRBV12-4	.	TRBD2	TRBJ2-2	CASSLVTSGSDTGELFF	TGTGCCAGCAGTTTAGTGACTAGCGGGAGTGATACCGGGGAGCTGTTTTTT
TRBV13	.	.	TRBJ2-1	CASSSAASEQFF	TGTGCCAGCAGCTCCGCGGCAAGTGAGCAGTTCTTC
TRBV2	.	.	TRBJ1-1	CASREGENTEAFF	TGTGCCAGCAGAGAGGGGGAGAACACTGAAGCTTTCTTT
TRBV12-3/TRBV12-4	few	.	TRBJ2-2	CASSLSVNTGELFF	TGTGCCAGCAGTTTAAGTGTGAACACCGGGGAGCTGTTTTTT
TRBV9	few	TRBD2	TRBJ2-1	CASSVVAGYNEQFF	TGTGCCAGCAGCGTGGTAGCGGGCTACAATGAGCAGTTCTTC
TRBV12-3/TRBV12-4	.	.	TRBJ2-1	CASSTPHEQFF	TGTGCCAGCAGTACTCCCCATGAGCAGTTCTTC
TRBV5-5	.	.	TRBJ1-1	CASSFPGAGTEAFF	TGTGCCAGCAGCTTCCCGGGGGCGGGGACTGAAGCTTTCTTT
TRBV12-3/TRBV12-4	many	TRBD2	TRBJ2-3	CASTPLAGHTDTQYF	TGTGCCAGCACCCCCCTAGCGGGGCACACAGATACGCAGTATTTT
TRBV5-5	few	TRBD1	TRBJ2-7	CASTAGQGALGDEQYF	TGTGCCAGCACCGCCGGACAGGGGGCGCTTGGCGACGAGCAGTACTTC